The following is a T cell receptor beta chain sequence with its context. Antigen unknown. This record comes from a study of multiple sclerosis patients with progressive multifocal leukoencephalopathy. Germline V CDR1 and CDR2: ENHRY, SYGVKD. After removal of 9 bases from V and 6 bases from J, the junction contained 5 bases not matched to a gene. This CDR3 region has 14 residues. Noted time point: around 12 months of natalizumab therapy. The study, taken as a whole, reports: Before and during natalizumab, the clones expanded at PML already existed.

Sequencing used immunoSEQ multiplex PCR; TCRdb keeps in-frame clones, though not all of them. This table holds about 25,000 clones, approximately 89% found once. This chain connects TRBV10-3 to TRBJ2-1, with TRBD2 identical over 13 bases. The source was PBMCs, collected from a patient treated with natalizumab. This TCR came from a man aged 25 to 45 with multiple sclerosis. CDR3 protein: CAIATSGRTNEQFF. CDR3 DNA sequence: TGTGCCATTGCGACTAGCGGGAGGACCAATGAGCAGTTCTTC.